Reported below is one TCR beta chain. What it binds is not known. The PCR employed 60 Vbeta primers together with 13 Jbeta primers. Measured with immunoSEQ multiplex PCR; TCRdb has only the in-frame clones, and not every one. The sample has roughly 150,000 clones, 60% to 75% seen once. Germline CDR1 and CDR2: KGHSH and LQKENI. The CDR3 is made up of 16 amino acids. Germline trimming cut 3 bases from V and 7 bases from J; bases unmatched to any gene: 13. This sample was included in a study of cytomegalovirus exposure and HLA in healthy donors. Study outcomes and limitations: It was likely that a cluster of highly shared sequence variants was a sequencing artifact.

This receptor was identified in a human donor in good health. The specimen sequenced was PBMCs. The chain recombines TRBV18 with TRBJ2-7; 9 nucleotides agree with TRBD1. The DNA for the CDR3 is TGTGCCAGCTCACCGGGTGGTACAGGGGGCACGGAGGAGCAGTACTTC. Amino acids: CASSPGGTGGTEEQYF.